These 21 T cell receptor beta chains were sequenced from one sample in a study of blood T cell repertoires in COVID-19. Repertoires were generated with immunoSEQ multiplex PCR, while TCRdb's copy carries only in-frame clones and drops some. The sample lists about 210,000 clones, around four fifths occurring once. Sequencing input: peripheral blood. Receptors were obtained from a man between 60 and 75 years old with COVID-19, enrolled during active disease.

V usage is TRBV6-4 and J usage is TRBJ2-2, with 7 bases lining up with TRBD1. V lost 0 bases to trimming and J lost 0 bases; unmatched junction nucleotides: 4. The CDR3 has 17 residues. The germline V gene has CDR1 MRHNA and CDR2 SNTAGT. The CDR3 DNA follows: TGTGCCAGCAGTGACTCATCGACAGGGTCGAACACCGGGGAGCTGTTTTTT. Translation: CASSDSSTGSNTGELFF.

This clone occurred once. The chain joins TRBV18 to TRBJ1-3; D is unclear. The CDR3 is 16 amino acids. CDR1 is KGHSH and CDR2 is LQKENI in the germline V gene. V was trimmed by 6 bases and J by 2 bases, leaving 17 bases between them. CDR3 bases: TGTGCCAGCTCGCATCCGGGTGCCGTCACTGGAAACACCATATATTTT. This encodes CASSHPGAVTGNTIYF.

The CDR3 region is CASSPRTAYEQYF. CDR3 nucleotide sequence: TGTGCCAGCAGCCCCAGGACAGCCTACGAGCAGTACTTC. The chain combines TRBV14 with TRBJ2-7; possible D gene TRBD1, 6 bases. Germline V gives CDR1 SGHDN, CDR2 FVKESK. The CDR3 covers 13 residues. V was pared by 4 bases and J by 2 bases, with 9 bases between. Full variable domain (rest looked up from reference TRBV14 and TRBJ2-7): EAGVTQFPSHSVIEKGQTVTLRCDPISGHDNLYWYRRVMGKEIKFLLHFVKESKQDESGMPNNRFLAERTGGTYSTLKVQPAELEDSGVYFCASSPRTAYEQYFGPGTRLTVT.

In this sample, this clone turned up once. The chain employs TRBV18 and TRBJ2-2; the match to TRBD1 covers 10 bases. CDR3 length: 16 amino acids. J was trimmed by 7 bases and V by 3 bases; bases with no gene match: 8. Per the germline V gene, CDR1 is KGHSH and CDR2 is LQKENI. The CDR3 spells CASSPNRQGASGELFF. In DNA form, the CDR3 reads TGTGCCAGCTCACCGAACAGACAGGGGGCCAGCGGGGAGCTGTTTTTT.

The chain uses TRBV5-8 and TRBJ1-4; D gene unclear. This CDR3 comprises 15 residues. The V and J ends lost 1 base and 0 bases respectively, with 7 bases between them. Germline V gene sequence: CDR1 SGHTS, CDR2 YDEGEE. The CDR3 reads CASSLRGSTNEKLFF. CDR3 DNA sequence: TGTGCCAGCAGCTTGCGCGGGTCAACTAATGAAAAACTGTTTTTT.

Concerning this clone: A junction boundary mismatches the germline segment, possibly from a read error. The chain combines TRBV4-1 with TRBJ1-2, with D perhaps TRBD1 (5 bases). In germline, CDR1 is MGHRA, CDR2 YSYEKL. This CDR3 comprises 16 residues. CDR3 DNA: TGCGCCAGCGGCCAAGAGAGGTATGGCAGGGATCGCGGCTACACCTTC. Translation: CASGQERYGRDRGYTF.

This clone came up a few times. The V gene is TRBV3-1 (or the pseudogene TRBV3-2), the J gene TRBJ2-2; TRBD1 is a possible D gene (7 bases). V shed 6 bases and J shed 5 bases, with 16 bases lying between them. This CDR3 comprises 15 residues. Germline assignment: CDR1 LGHDT and CDR2 YNNKEL (reference sequence). The CDR3, as DNA: TGTGCCAGCAGTTCCTCCAGGGGGAGGACCGGGGAGCTGTTTTTT. Translated, it gives CASSSSRGRTGELFF.

The CDR3, as DNA: TGTGCCAGCAGCCAAAAGGGACAGCCCTATGGCTACACCTTC. It encodes CASSQKGQPYGYTF. The chain uses TRBV16 and TRBJ1-2, with 7 positions matching TRBD1. The CDR3 runs to 14 residues. Germline V gives CDR1 KGHSY, CDR2 FQNENV. V lost 2 bases to trimming and J lost 4 bases; unmatched junction nucleotides: 4.

The V call is TRBV28, the J call TRBJ1-5, with TRBD1 identical over 7 bases. CDR3 length: 17 amino acids. CDR1 is MDHEN and CDR2 is SYDVKM in the germline V gene. V lost 5 bases and J lost 0; bases outside the gene matches: 10. The CDR3 DNA reads TGTGCCAGCAGTCCCCCCCGGGGACAGCCTAGCAATCAGCCCCAGCATTTT. Translated, it gives CASSPPRGQPSNQPQHF.

V is TRBV19 and J is TRBJ2-1, with 11 positions matching TRBD2. Trimming removed 6 bases from V and 6 bases from J; junction bases left unmatched: 7. CDR1 and CDR2 from the germline V gene are LNHDA and SQIVND (reference sequence). This CDR3 comprises 15 residues. In DNA form, the CDR3 reads TGTGCCAGTAGCACAACTAGCGGGAGATCCAATGAGCAGTTCTTC. As protein: CASSTTSGRSNEQFF.

V usage is TRBV6-5 and J usage is TRBJ2-3; tentatively, D is TRBD1 (6 bases). This CDR3 has 15 amino acids. Trimming removed 5 bases at V and 0 bases at J, with 12 bases between. Germline lookup yields CDR1 MNHEY and CDR2 SVGAGI. For the CDR3, the DNA is TGTGCCAGCAGTACGACAGGACCTAGCACAGATACGCAGTATTTT. As protein: CASSTTGPSTDTQYF.

This chain uses TRBV12-3 or TRBV12-4 with TRBJ1-2; perhaps TRBD1 as D (5 bases). There are 13 residues in the CDR3. Trimming stripped 6 bases from V and 2 bases from J, with 10 bases between. In DNA form, the CDR3 reads TGTGCCAGCAGCCAGACAGTAAACTATGGCTACACCTTC. It translates to CASSQTVNYGYTF.

The chain is built from TRBV27 and TRBJ2-7; 11 nucleotides agree with TRBD2. Losses at the gene ends were 5 bases for V and 3 bases for J; bases not matched to a gene: 6. The CDR3 loop spans 15 amino acids. Germline CDR1 and CDR2: MNHEY and SMNVEV (reference sequence). The CDR3 here is CASSTPGLAVYEQYF. The CDR3 region has the DNA TGTGCCAGCAGTACCCCGGGACTAGCGGTCTACGAGCAGTACTTC.

The chain has TRBV7-8 and TRBJ2-3; TRBD2 agrees at 14 bases. This CDR3 comprises 16 residues. CDR1 is SGHVS and CDR2 is FQNEAQ in the germline V gene. The ends lost 4 bases at V and 7 bases at J; junction bases unmatched: 7. CDR3 coding DNA: TGTGCCAGCAGCTCACGGACTAGCGGGAGGATAAATACGCAGTATTTT. It codes for CASSSRTSGRINTQYF.

The rearrangement links TRBV21-1 to TRBJ1-4; the listed D gene, TRBD1, was not tested against the DNA. TRBV21-1 is noted as a pseudogene. The CDR3 has 16 amino acids. CDR3 DNA: TGTGCCAGCAGAATCCGGGACAGCGGTTTACATGAAAAACTGTTTTTT. Translated: CASRIRDSGLHEKLFF.

V is TRBV28 and J is TRBJ1-5; 8 bases are shared with TRBD1. The germline gives CDR1 MDHEN, CDR2 SYDVKM. V shed 8 bases, J shed 5 bases, and the junction held 11 bases outside the gene matches. There are 15 residues in the CDR3. CDR3 region: CASARTGSIDQPQHF. CDR3 in DNA: TGTGCCAGCGCCCGGACAGGGAGTATCGATCAGCCCCAGCATTTT. The full variable domain, in which reference TRBV28 and TRBJ1-5 provide the parts outside the CDR3, is DVKVTQSSRYLVKRTGEKVFLECVQDMDHENMFWYRQDPGLGLRLIYFSYDVKMKEKGDIPEGYSVSREKKERFSLILESASTNQTSMYLCASARTGSIDQPQHFGDGTRLSIL.

The chain joins TRBV5-6 to TRBJ1-3; possible D gene TRBD1, 5 bases. The CDR3 contains 17 residues. Trimming shortened V by 0 bases and J by 0 bases, and 13 bases separated the two germline ends. Germline assignment: CDR1 SGHDT and CDR2 YYEEEE. CDR3 nucleotides: TGTGCCAGCAGCTTGGCCGCGGGGGTTACCTCTGGAAACACCATATATTTT. Translating gives CASSLAAGVTSGNTIYF.

The rearrangement uses TRBV27 and TRBJ2-5; TRBD2 agrees at 15 bases. CDR1 is MNHEY, CDR2 SMNVEV, per germline (reference sequence). With V trimmed by 4 bases and J by 3 bases, 6 bases remained unmatched. This CDR3 region has 17 residues. The CDR3 DNA reads as TGTGCCAGCAGTTCTTTAGGACTAGCGGGAGGGAAAGAGACCCAGTACTTC. Its translation is CASSSLGLAGGKETQYF.

The chain is built from TRBV28 and TRBJ1-2; 7 nucleotides match TRBD1. The CDR3 loop spans 15 amino acids. V shed 4 bases, J shed 2 bases, and the junction held 7 bases outside the gene matches. The germline gives CDR1 MDHEN, CDR2 SYDVKM. The CDR3 sequence is CASSSPGQKNYGYTF. CDR3 coding DNA: TGTGCCAGCAGTTCTCCGGGACAGAAGAACTATGGCTACACCTTC.

The chain combines TRBV2 with TRBJ2-7; 8 nucleotides agree with TRBD1. Germline V CDR1 and CDR2: SNHLY, FYNNEI. V dropped 1 base and J dropped 9; count of bases not matched to a gene: 8. The CDR3 length is 14 residues. CDR3 nucleotide sequence: TGTGCCAGCAGTGAAGGGACAGGGTCTTCCAGGCAGTACTTC. It encodes CASSEGTGSSRQYF.

The chain carries TRBV5-1 and TRBJ2-7, with 9 bases lining up with TRBD1. The CDR3 length is 13 residues. Losses at the gene ends were 3 bases for V and 3 bases for J; bases not matched to a gene: 1. CDR1 and CDR2 (germline): SGHRS, YFSETQ. The CDR3 DNA reads TGCGCCAGCAGCTGGGGACAGGGCTACGAGCAGTACTTC. Residues: CASSWGQGYEQYF.